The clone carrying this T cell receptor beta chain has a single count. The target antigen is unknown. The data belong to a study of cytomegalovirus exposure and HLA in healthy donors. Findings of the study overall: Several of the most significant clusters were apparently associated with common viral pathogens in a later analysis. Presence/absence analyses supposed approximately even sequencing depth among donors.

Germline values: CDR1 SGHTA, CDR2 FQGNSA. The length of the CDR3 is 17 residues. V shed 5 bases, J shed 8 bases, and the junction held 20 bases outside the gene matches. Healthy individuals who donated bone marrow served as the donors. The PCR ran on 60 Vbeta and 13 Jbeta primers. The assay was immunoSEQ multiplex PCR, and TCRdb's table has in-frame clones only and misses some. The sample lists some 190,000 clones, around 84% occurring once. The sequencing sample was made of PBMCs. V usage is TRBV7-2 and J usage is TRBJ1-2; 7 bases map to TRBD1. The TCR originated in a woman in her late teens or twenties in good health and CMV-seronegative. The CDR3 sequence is CASSATDTQGRIHGYTF. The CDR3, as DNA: TGTGCCAGCAGCGCTACGGATACACAGGGGAGAATTCACGGCTACACCTTC.